Below, one T cell receptor (beta chain) is given with its context. Measured with immunoSEQ multiplex PCR; TCRdb has only the in-frame clones, and not every one. The data show roughly 86,000 clones, with around 94% seen just once and 2% to 3% held by the top ten. The sample comes from a study of T cell changes during pregnancy in multiple sclerosis. V shed 3 bases, J shed 8 bases, and the junction held 4 bases outside the gene matches. The CDR3 extends over 14 amino acids. The germline V gene encodes CDR1 MNHEY and CDR2 SMNVEV (reference sequence). The receptor's source is a female donor with multiple sclerosis, enrolled in a pregnancy study. The chain is built from TRBV27 and TRBJ2-1; 10 bases line up with TRBD2. The input for sequencing was peripheral blood, taken in the first trimester of pregnancy. DNA of the CDR3: TGTGCCAGCAGTTTTCTAGCGGGAGCCGATGAGCAGTTCTTC. Translation gives CASSFLAGADEQFF.